What follows describes a single T cell receptor (beta chain). Its antigen is unknown. Sorted-subset replicate PCRs used about 200 ng DNA, approximately 30,000 T cell genomes. Per the authors' pipeline: Junction-only sequences without quality scores came from ImmunoSEQ, so filtering differed. Sequencing used immunoSEQ multiplex PCR; TCRdb keeps in-frame clones, though not all of them. Clonal size and the V and J genes are those of that table, whereas D and trimming came from the DNA. This sample has roughly 640,000 clones, with approximately 74% found just once. The data originate from a study of shared clonotypes between healthy human individuals. Study background: CD8 memory received one plate per donor, CD8 naive two, CD4 memory three and CD4 naive three.

The study's findings and limits: Clonotype sharing among donors was thought likely to change with sequencing depth.

The CDR3 runs to 14 residues. Germline V gene data show CDR1 as ENHRY and CDR2 as SYGVKD. V gave up 3 bases and J gave up 4 bases, with 10 bases separating them. The chain recombines TRBV10-3 with TRBJ2-1; D gene uncertain. The sample consisted of memory CD4+ T cells sorted from blood. Subset: CD45RA-negative fraction. The receptor's source is a woman aged 25 to 39 in good health. The CDR3 loop is CAISERQRYNEQFF. DNA of the CDR3: TGTGCCATCAGTGAAAGACAACGTTACAATGAGCAGTTCTTC.